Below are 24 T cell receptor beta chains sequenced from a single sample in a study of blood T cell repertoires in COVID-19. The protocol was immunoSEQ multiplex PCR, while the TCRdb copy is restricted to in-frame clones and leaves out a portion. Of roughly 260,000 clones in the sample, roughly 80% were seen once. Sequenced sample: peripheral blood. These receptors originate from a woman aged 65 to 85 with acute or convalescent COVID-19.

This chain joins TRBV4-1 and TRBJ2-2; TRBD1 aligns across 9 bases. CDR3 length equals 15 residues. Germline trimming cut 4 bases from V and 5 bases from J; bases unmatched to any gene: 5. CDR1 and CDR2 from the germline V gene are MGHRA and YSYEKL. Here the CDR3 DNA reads TGCGCCAGCAGCCCGACAGGGGGACGGACCGGGGAGCTGTTTTTT. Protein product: CASSPTGGRTGELFF.

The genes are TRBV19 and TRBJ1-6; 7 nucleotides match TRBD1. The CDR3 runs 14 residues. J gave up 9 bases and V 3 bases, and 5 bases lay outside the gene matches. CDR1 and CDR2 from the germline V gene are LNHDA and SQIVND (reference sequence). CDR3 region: CASSMGDSTSPLHF. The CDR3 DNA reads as TGTGCCAGTAGTATGGGGGACAGCACTTCACCCCTCCACTTT.

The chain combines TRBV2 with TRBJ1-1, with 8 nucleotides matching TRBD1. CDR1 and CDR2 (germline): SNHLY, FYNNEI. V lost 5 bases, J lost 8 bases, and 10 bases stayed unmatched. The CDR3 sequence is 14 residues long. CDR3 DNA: TGTGCCAGCAGTAAACAGGGGGTAAAGCAGGAAGCTTTCTTT. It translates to CASSKQGVKQEAFF.

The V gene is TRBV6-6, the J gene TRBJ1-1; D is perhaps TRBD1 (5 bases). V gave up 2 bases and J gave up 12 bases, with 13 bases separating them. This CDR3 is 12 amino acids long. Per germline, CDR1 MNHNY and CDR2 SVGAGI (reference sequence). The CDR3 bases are TGTGCCAGCAGTTACCGGGACCGGGGGACTTTCTTT. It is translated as CASSYRDRGTFF.

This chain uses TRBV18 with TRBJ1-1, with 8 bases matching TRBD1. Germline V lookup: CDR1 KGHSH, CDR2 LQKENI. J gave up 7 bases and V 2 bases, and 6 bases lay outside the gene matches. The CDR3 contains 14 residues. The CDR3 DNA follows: TGTGCCAGCTCACCATGGACAGGGATGGTTGAAGCTTTCTTT. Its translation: CASSPWTGMVEAFF.

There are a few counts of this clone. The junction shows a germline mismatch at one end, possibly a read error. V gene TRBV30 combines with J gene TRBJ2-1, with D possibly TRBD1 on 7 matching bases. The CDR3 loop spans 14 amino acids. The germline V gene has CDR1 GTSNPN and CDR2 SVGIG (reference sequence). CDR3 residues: CAWSVNGGGQLRVF. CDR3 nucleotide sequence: TGTGCCTGGAGTGTAAATGGAGGGGGACAGCTCCGGGTCTTC.

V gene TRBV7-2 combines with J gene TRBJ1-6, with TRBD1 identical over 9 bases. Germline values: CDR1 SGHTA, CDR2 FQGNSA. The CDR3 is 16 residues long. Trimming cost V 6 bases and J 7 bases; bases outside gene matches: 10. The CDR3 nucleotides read TGTGCCAGCAGTTACAGGGGGCCGACTTCGAATTCACCCCTCCACTTT. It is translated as CASSYRGPTSNSPLHF.

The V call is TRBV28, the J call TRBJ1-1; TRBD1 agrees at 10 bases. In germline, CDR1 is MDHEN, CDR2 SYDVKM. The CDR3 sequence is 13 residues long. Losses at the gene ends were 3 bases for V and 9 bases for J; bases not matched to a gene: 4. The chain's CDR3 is CASSFPGQGKAFF. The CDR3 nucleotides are TGTGCCAGCAGTTTCCCGGGACAGGGGAAAGCTTTCTTT.

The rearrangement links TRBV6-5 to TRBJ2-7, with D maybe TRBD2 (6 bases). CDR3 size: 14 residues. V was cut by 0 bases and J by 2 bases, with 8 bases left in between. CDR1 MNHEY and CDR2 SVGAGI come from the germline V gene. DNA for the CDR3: TGTGCCAGCAGTTACTCAGCGGGCACCTACGAGCAGTACTTC. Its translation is CASSYSAGTYEQYF.

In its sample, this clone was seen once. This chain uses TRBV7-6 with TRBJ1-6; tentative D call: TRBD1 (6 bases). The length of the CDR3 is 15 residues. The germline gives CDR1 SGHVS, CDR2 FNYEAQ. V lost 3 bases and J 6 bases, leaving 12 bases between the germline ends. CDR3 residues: CASSFADRLNSPLHF. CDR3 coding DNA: TGTGCCAGCAGCTTTGCTGACAGGCTTAATTCACCCCTCCACTTT. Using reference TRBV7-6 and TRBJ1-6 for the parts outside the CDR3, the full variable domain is GAGVSQSPRYKVTKRGQDVALRCDPISGHVSLYWYRQALGQGPEFLTYFNYEAQQDKSGLPNDRFSAERPEGSISTLTIQRTEQRDSAMYRCASSFADRLNSPLHFGNGTRLTVT.

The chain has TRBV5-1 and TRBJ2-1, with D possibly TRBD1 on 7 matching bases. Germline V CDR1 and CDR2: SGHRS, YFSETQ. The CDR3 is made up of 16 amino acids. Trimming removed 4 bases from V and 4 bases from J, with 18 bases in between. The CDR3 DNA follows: TGCGCCAGCAGCCCGGGGGCAGGGGGGTTGTACAATGAGCAGTTCTTC. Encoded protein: CASSPGAGGLYNEQFF.

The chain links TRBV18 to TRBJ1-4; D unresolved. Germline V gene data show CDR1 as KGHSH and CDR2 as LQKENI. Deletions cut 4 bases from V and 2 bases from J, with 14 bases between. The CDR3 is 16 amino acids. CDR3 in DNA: TGTGCCAGCTCACTCCCCCTTTCCGGGACTAATGAAAAACTGTTTTTT. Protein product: CASSLPLSGTNEKLFF.

CDR3 nucleotides: TGTGCCAGCAGTGAATGGACAGGGGAAATCTATGGCTACACCTTC. This gives the protein CASSEWTGEIYGYTF. This rearrangement joins TRBV25-1 to TRBJ1-2; 9 positions match TRBD1. Germline CDR1 reads MGHDK; CDR2 reads SYGVNS. The V segment lost 1 base and the J segment 4 bases; nucleotides outside the gene matches: 4. The CDR3 contains 15 residues.

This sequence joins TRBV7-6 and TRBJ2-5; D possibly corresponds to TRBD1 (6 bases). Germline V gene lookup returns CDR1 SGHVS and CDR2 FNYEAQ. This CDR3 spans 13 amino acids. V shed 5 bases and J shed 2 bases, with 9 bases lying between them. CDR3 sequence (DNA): TGTGCCAGCAGCCGACAGGCTCAAGAGACCCAGTACTTC. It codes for CASSRQAQETQYF.

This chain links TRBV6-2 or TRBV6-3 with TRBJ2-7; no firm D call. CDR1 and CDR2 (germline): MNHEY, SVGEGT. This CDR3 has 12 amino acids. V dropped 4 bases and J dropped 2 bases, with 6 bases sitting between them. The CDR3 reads CASSLHTYEQYF. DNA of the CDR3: TGTGCCAGCAGTTTGCACACCTACGAGCAGTACTTC.

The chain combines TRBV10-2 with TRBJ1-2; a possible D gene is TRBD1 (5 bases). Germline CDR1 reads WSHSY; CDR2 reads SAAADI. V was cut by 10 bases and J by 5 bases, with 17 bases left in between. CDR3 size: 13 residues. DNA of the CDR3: TGCGCCACCGAACCCGGGGGAAAATATGGCTACACCTTC. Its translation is CATEPGGKYGYTF.

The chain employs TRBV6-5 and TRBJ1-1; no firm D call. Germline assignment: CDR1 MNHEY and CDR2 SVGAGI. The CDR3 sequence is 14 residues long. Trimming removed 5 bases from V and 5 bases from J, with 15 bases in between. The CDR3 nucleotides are TGTGCCAGCAGTCGAGGAGGGTTTAATACTGAAGCTTTCTTT. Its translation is CASSRGGFNTEAFF.

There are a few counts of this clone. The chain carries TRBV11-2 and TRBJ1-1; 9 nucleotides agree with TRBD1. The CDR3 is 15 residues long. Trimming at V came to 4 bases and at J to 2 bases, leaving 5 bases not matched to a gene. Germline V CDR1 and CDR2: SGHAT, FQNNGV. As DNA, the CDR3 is TGTGCCAGCAGCTCACAGGGGGCGGGAAACACTGAAGCTTTCTTT. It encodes CASSSQGAGNTEAFF.

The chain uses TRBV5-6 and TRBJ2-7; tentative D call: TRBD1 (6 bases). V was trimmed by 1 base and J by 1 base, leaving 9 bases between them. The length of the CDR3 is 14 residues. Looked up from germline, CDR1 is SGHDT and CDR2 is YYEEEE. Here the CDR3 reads CASSLTGTSYEQYF. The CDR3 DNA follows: TGTGCCAGCAGCTTGACAGGGACGTCCTACGAGCAGTACTTC.

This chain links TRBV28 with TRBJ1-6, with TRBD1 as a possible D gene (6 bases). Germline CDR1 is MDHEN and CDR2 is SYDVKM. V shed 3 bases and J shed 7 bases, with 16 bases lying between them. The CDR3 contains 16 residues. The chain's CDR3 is CASSLVLSRGNSPLHF. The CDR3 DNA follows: TGTGCCAGCAGTTTGGTGTTGAGCAGGGGCAATTCACCCCTCCACTTT.

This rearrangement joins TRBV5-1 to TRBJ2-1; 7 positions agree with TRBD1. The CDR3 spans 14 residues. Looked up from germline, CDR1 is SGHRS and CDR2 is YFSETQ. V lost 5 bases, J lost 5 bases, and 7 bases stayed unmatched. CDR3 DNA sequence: TGCGCCAGCAGGCGCCAGGGGGTGGACAATGAGCAGTTCTTC. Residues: CASRRQGVDNEQFF.

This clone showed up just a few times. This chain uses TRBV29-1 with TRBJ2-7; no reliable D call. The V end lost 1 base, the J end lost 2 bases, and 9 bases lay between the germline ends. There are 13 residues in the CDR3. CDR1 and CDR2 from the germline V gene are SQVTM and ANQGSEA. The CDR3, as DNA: TGCAGCGTTGAAGGCGGCTTTCCCTACGAGCAGTACTTC. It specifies CSVEGGFPYEQYF.

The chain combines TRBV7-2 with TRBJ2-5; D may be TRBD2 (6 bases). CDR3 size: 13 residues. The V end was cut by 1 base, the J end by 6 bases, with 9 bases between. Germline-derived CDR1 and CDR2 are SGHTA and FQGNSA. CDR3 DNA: TGTGCCAGCAGCTTAGTCGGGGGACAGACCCAGTACTTC. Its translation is CASSLVGGQTQYF.

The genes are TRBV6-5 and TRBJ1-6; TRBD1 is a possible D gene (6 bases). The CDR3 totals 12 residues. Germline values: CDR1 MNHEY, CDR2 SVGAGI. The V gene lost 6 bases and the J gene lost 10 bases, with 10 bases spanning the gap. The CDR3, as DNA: TGTGCCAGCAGCACAGGGAACTCACCCCTCCACTTT. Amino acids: CASSTGNSPLHF.